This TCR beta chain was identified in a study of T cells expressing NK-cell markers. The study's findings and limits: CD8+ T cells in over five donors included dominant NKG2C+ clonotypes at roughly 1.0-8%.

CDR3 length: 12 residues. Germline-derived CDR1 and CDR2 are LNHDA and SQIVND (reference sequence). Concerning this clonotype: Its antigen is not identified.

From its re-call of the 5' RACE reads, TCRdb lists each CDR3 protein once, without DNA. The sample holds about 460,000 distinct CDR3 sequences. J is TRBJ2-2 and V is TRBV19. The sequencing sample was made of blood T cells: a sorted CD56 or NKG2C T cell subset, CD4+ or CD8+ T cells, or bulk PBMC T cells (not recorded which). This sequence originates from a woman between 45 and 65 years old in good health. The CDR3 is CASDKIGGELFF.